Below are 27 T cell receptor beta chains sequenced from a single sample in a study of T cell changes during pregnancy in multiple sclerosis. Some clones are missing from TCRdb's copy, which holds only in-frame ones; the method was immunoSEQ multiplex PCR. Here the sample spans 84,000 or so clones, less than 95% being singletons. Sample: peripheral blood, taken in the third trimester of pregnancy. These receptors all stem from a female donor with multiple sclerosis, enrolled in a pregnancy study.

The rearrangement uses TRBV7-9 and TRBJ2-7; perhaps TRBD1 as D (6 bases). This CDR3 contains 15 residues. The germline gives CDR1 SEHNR, CDR2 FQNEAQ (reference sequence). Trimming cost V 5 bases and J 2 bases, with 16 bases left between them. Written as DNA, the CDR3 is TGTGCCAGCAGCCCCCGGACAGAAAGAACCTACGAGCAGTACTTC. Protein product: CASSPRTERTYEQYF.

The chain employs TRBV7-9 and TRBJ2-7, with 15 positions matching TRBD2. V shed 1 base, J shed 3 bases, and the junction held 1 base outside the gene matches. Looked up from germline, CDR1 is SEHNR and CDR2 is FQNEAQ (reference sequence). The CDR3 covers 16 residues. The CDR3 bases are TGTGCCAGCAGCTTAGGGGGACTAGCGGGAGGCTACGAGCAGTACTTC. Its translation: CASSLGGLAGGYEQYF.

The rearrangement links TRBV2 to TRBJ2-1, with TRBD2 as a possible D gene (6 bases). The CDR3 is made up of 13 amino acids. In germline, CDR1 is SNHLY, CDR2 FYNNEI. Trimming cost V 8 bases and J 7 bases, with 15 bases left between them. CDR3 in DNA: TGTGCCAGCCCAGGACGGACTACGAATGAGCAGTTCTTC. It encodes CASPGRTTNEQFF.

In DNA, the CDR3 is TGTGCCAGCAGCATAACAGGGGGTTTGGATGGCTACACCTTC. This gives the protein CASSITGGLDGYTF. The chain is built from TRBV9 and TRBJ1-2, with TRBD1 matching 8 bases. CDR1 SGDLS and CDR2 YYNGEE come from the germline V gene. V was clipped by 4 bases and J by 6 bases; unmatched bases: 8. The CDR3 has 14 residues.

This clone showed up just a few times. The same CDR3 arises from other DNA sequences in this sample as well. This chain links TRBV6-1 with TRBJ1-5; D is perhaps TRBD1 (5 bases). This CDR3 contains 14 residues. V lost 5 bases and J lost 4, with 12 bases in between. CDR1 is MNHNS and CDR2 is SASEGT in the germline V gene. DNA for the CDR3: TGTGCCAGCAGTCCCGGGGGGGGTAATCAGCCCCAGCATTTT. Protein sequence: CASSPGGGNQPQHF.

The chain carries TRBV2 and TRBJ1-6; D unresolved. V was pared by 6 bases and J by 7 bases, with 10 bases between. CDR3 length equals 13 residues. The germline gives CDR1 SNHLY, CDR2 FYNNEI. The CDR3 region is CASSGDMNSPLHF. In DNA, the CDR3 is TGTGCCAGCAGCGGTGACATGAATTCACCCCTCCACTTT.

V usage is TRBV5-1 and J usage is TRBJ2-3; possibly TRBD1 for D (6 bases). Trimming left V 4 bases short and J 0 bases short, with 12 bases between. CDR3 length: 15 residues. Germline CDR1 SGHRS, CDR2 YFSETQ. The CDR3 region has the DNA TGCGCCAGCAGCCCCAGGGGACCTAGCACAGATACGCAGTATTTT. Translating it yields CASSPRGPSTDTQYF.

The gene calls are TRBV27 and TRBJ1-2, with D possibly TRBD1 on 6 matching bases. This CDR3 comprises 13 residues. Deletions cut 7 bases from V and 0 bases from J, with 9 bases between. Germline lookup yields CDR1 MNHEY and CDR2 SMNVEV (reference sequence). CDR3 sequence: CASKGTSNYGYTF. The CDR3 DNA is TGTGCCAGCAAAGGGACATCTAACTATGGCTACACCTTC.

This clone was seen once. The CDR3 loop reads CASMLAGGMEQFF. The DNA for the CDR3 is TGTGCCAGCATGCTGGCGGGGGGTATGGAGCAGTTCTTC. This chain links TRBV2 with TRBJ2-1, with TRBD2 matching over 8 bases. This CDR3 is 13 amino acids long. Germline values: CDR1 SNHLY, CDR2 FYNNEI. The V and J ends lost 7 bases and 10 bases, in that order; junction bases with no gene match: 9.

The rearrangement joins TRBV15 to TRBJ1-1; 7 bases are shared with TRBD1. The length of the CDR3 is 16 residues. Germline V CDR1 and CDR2: LNHNV, YYDKDF (reference sequence). The V gene end was trimmed by 5 bases and the J gene end by 1 base; junction bases not matched to a gene: 10. CDR3 amino acids: CATSPQDRRPNTEAFF. DNA of the CDR3: TGTGCCACCAGCCCTCAGGACAGGAGACCGAACACTGAAGCTTTCTTT.

The J gene is TRBJ1-2, the V gene TRBV5-6, with 7 bases aligning to TRBD1. CDR3 size: 13 residues. Looked up from germline, CDR1 is SGHDT and CDR2 is YYEEEE. V shed 4 bases, J shed 2 bases, and the junction held 2 bases outside the gene matches. The CDR3 here is CASSRDRNYGYTF. In nucleotides, the CDR3 is TGTGCCAGCAGCCGGGACAGAAACTATGGCTACACCTTC. The whole variable domain, remainder taken from reference TRBV5-6 and TRBJ1-2, is DAGVTQSPTHLIKTRGQQVTLRCSPKSGHDTVSWYQQALGQGPQFIFQYYEEEERQRGNFPDRFSGHQFPNYSSELNVNALLLGDSALYLCASSRDRNYGYTFGSGTRLTVV.

The V call is TRBV5-6, the J call TRBJ1-4; the match to TRBD1 covers 8 bases. The CDR3 covers 15 residues. V shed 4 bases, J shed 8 bases, and the junction held 10 bases outside the gene matches. The V gene's germline CDR1 is SGHDT and CDR2 YYEEEE. CDR3 nucleotides: TGTGCCAGCAGCCCCGGGACAGGCTTTACGGAAAAACTGTTTTTT. Its translation is CASSPGTGFTEKLFF.

The rearrangement uses TRBV2 and TRBJ2-7, with TRBD2 identical over 8 bases. Germline CDR1 reads SNHLY; CDR2 reads FYNNEI. The V segment lost 6 bases and the J segment 2 bases; nucleotides outside the gene matches: 9. This CDR3 has 15 amino acids. For the CDR3, the DNA is TGTGCCAGCAGCCAACGGGGGGGGGCGACCTACGAGCAGTACTTC. This codes for CASSQRGGATYEQYF.

The V call is TRBV30, the J call TRBJ1-1, with TRBD1 identical over 7 bases. With 2 bases clipped from V and 11 bases from J, the junction kept 8 bases outside the gene matches. The germline gives CDR1 GTSNPN, CDR2 SVGIG (reference sequence). There are 12 residues in the CDR3. The CDR3 DNA reads as TGTGCCTGGAGTTTCCCCGGGACAGACGCTTTCTTT. Translating it yields CAWSFPGTDAFF.

The chain employs TRBV2 and TRBJ2-4; a weak D match, TRBD2 (5 bases). Germline CDR1 is SNHLY and CDR2 is FYNNEI. CDR3 length equals 14 residues. V lost 4 bases to trimming and J lost 5 bases, with 12 bases between them. CDR3 coding DNA: TGTGCCAGCAGTGTTACGGGGATCCAAAACATTCAGTACTTC. It yields the protein CASSVTGIQNIQYF.

The chain joins TRBV30 to TRBJ2-4; 9 bases are shared with TRBD1. Looked up from germline, CDR1 is GTSNPN and CDR2 is SVGIG (reference sequence). This CDR3 is 13 amino acids long. With V trimmed by 4 bases and J by 6 bases, 4 bases remained unmatched. Written as DNA, the CDR3 is TGTGCCTGGACTACAGGGGGCGGAAACATTCAGTACTTC. Protein product: CAWTTGGGNIQYF. The complete variable domain, with remaining parts taken from reference TRBV30 and TRBJ2-4, reads SQTIHQWPATLVQPVGSPLSLECTVEGTSNPNLYWYRQAAGRGLQLLFYSVGIGQISSEVPQNLSASRPQDRQFILSSKKLLLSDSGFYLCAWTTGGGNIQYFGAGTRLSVL.

The chain joins TRBV29-1 to TRBJ1-2; 8 bases are shared with TRBD1. V lost 7 bases, J lost 2 bases, and 9 bases stayed unmatched. In germline, CDR1 is SQVTM, CDR2 ANQGSEA. The length of the CDR3 is 14 residues. The CDR3, as DNA: TGCAGCGGGGAGACAGGGGAGAGGAACTATGGCTACACCTTC. Translated, it gives CSGETGERNYGYTF.

The chain couples TRBV5-1 to TRBJ1-1, with unresolved D. Germline V gene data show CDR1 as SGHRS and CDR2 as YFSETQ. Trimming shortened V by 0 bases and J by 1 base, and 13 bases separated the two germline ends. This CDR3 is built from 16 residues. CDR3 coding DNA: TGCGCCAGCAGCTTGGTCCAGCGTGCCGCGAACACTGAAGCTTTCTTT. As protein: CASSLVQRAANTEAFF.

The sample holds one count of this clone. J is TRBJ2-3 and V is TRBV10-2; D might be TRBD1 (6 bases). Germline lookup yields CDR1 WSHSY and CDR2 SAAADI. V was pared by 5 bases and J by 7 bases, with 10 bases between. This CDR3 has 12 amino acids. The CDR3 sequence is CASSMDRYTQYF. The CDR3 DNA reads as TGCGCCAGCAGTATGGACAGATATACGCAGTATTTT.

The gene calls are TRBV10-3 and TRBJ2-1; TRBD2 matches 13 bases. The CDR3 is made up of 19 amino acids. Trimming removed 6 bases from V and 0 bases from J; junction bases left unmatched: 11. Germline values: CDR1 ENHRY, CDR2 SYGVKD. The CDR3 loop is CAISTGTSGVNPSYNEQFF. CDR3 coding DNA: TGTGCCATCAGCACCGGGACTAGCGGGGTAAACCCCTCCTACAATGAGCAGTTCTTC.

The chain links TRBV6-1 to TRBJ1-1; 8 bases line up with TRBD1. The V gene end was trimmed by 1 base and the J gene end by 1 base; junction bases not matched to a gene: 8. Germline assignment: CDR1 MNHNS and CDR2 SASEGT. The CDR3 spans 17 residues. The CDR3 bases are TGTGCCAGCAGTGAAGGGAGGACAGGGTTGGGGAACACTGAAGCTTTCTTT. Protein: CASSEGRTGLGNTEAFF.

This chain joins TRBV10-3 and TRBJ2-1; weak D call: TRBD2 (5 bases). The ends were cut back, 5 bases at V and 6 bases at J, with 11 bases in the middle. Germline-derived CDR1 and CDR2 are ENHRY and SYGVKD. This CDR3 has 13 residues. CDR3 nucleotides: TGTGCCATCAGTCCCGAGGAGGTCAATGAGCAGTTCTTC. This encodes CAISPEEVNEQFF.

This clone is a singleton in its sample. J is TRBJ2-3 and V is TRBV5-1; 8 nucleotides align to TRBD2. V was clipped by 6 bases and J by 5 bases; unmatched bases: 17. The CDR3 totals 17 residues. Germline CDR1 SGHRS, CDR2 YFSETQ. CDR3 sequence reads: CASMHFDDGGALDTQYF. The CDR3, as DNA: TGCGCCAGCATGCATTTCGATGACGGGGGGGCCCTAGATACGCAGTATTTT.

In this sample, this clone turned up once. The gene calls are TRBV6-5 and TRBJ2-1; 8 nucleotides match TRBD2. The CDR3 has 14 residues. Germline-derived CDR1 and CDR2 are MNHEY and SVGAGI. Losses at the gene ends were 10 bases for V and 8 bases for J; bases not matched to a gene: 13. CDR3 bases: TGTGCCACCGGGGGTAGCGGGGTTGCGGATGAGCAGTTCTTC. It specifies CATGGSGVADEQFF.

The chain combines TRBV30 with TRBJ2-3, with a possible D match to TRBD2 (5 bases). The CDR3 totals 11 residues. The germline V and J ends were trimmed by 1 base and 8 bases, with 7 bases remaining between them. The germline V gene encodes CDR1 GTSNPN and CDR2 SVGIG (reference sequence). The CDR3 loop reads CAWSGSGTQYF. Written as DNA, the CDR3 is TGTGCCTGGAGTGGCAGCGGTACGCAGTATTTT.

The gene calls are TRBV7-2 and TRBJ2-5; D is undetermined. From germline, CDR1 is SGHTA and CDR2 FQGNSA. V was cut by 3 bases and J by 4 bases, with 9 bases left in between. The CDR3 covers 13 residues. The CDR3 DNA sequence: TGTGCCAGCAGCTTCAACCTAATAGAGACCCAGTACTTC. Translating it yields CASSFNLIETQYF.

The rearrangement links TRBV10-2 to TRBJ1-2; D remains unclear. The CDR3 is 11 amino acids. Germline V gene data show CDR1 as WSHSY and CDR2 as SAAADI. The germline V and J ends were trimmed by 5 bases and 7 bases, with 8 bases remaining between them. The CDR3 sequence is CASSYGSGYTF. The CDR3 DNA sequence: TGCGCCAGCAGTTACGGTTCTGGCTACACCTTC.